Below are 18 T cell receptor beta chains sequenced from a single sample in a study of beta chain features in type 1 diabetes. Isolated RNA was reverse transcribed in full, so expressed TCRB transcripts were sequenced. Method: immunoSEQ multiplex PCR; TCRdb's copy keeps in-frame clones and lacks some. The sample includes 970,000 or so clones, under 20% seen only once; the top ten take about 0.025%. The sample consisted of naive CD4+ T cells from blood. Source of these receptors: a woman younger than 35 in good health.

The chain employs TRBV6-1 and TRBJ2-1; 8 positions match TRBD1. This CDR3 contains 11 residues. Germline assignment: CDR1 MNHNS and CDR2 SASEGT. The V and J ends lost 11 bases and 13 bases, in that order; junction bases with no gene match: 10. The CDR3 loop reads CACNRGTGQFF. DNA of the CDR3: TGTGCCTGCAACAGGGGGACAGGACAGTTCTTC.

This clone was detected a few times. V is TRBV18 and J is TRBJ2-7; D might be TRBD2 (6 bases). The germline CDR1 and CDR2 sequences are KGHSH and LQKENI. V lost 5 bases and J 4 bases, leaving 21 bases between the germline ends. There are 16 residues in the CDR3. CDR3: CASSERKSNAGYEQYF. The CDR3 nucleotides are TGTGCCAGCTCAGAGAGAAAATCGAACGCGGGGTACGAGCAGTACTTC.

This clone was detected a few times. This sample includes further DNA sequences coding for the same CDR3. The chain recombines TRBV28 with TRBJ1-5; maybe TRBD1 (5 bases). CDR1 MDHEN and CDR2 SYDVKM come from the germline V gene. Trimming cost V 5 bases and J 0 bases, with 8 bases left between them. The CDR3 extends over 14 amino acids. Here the CDR3 DNA reads TGTGCCAGCAGTGGGGGGGGTAGCAATCAGCCCCAGCATTTT. Translating gives CASSGGGSNQPQHF.

CDR3 in amino acids: CASSLSAYSYEQYF. The CDR3 region has the DNA TGTGCCAGCAGCCTATCGGCCTACTCCTACGAGCAGTACTTC. The rearrangement joins TRBV11-1 to TRBJ2-7; D not certain. CDR1 and CDR2 (germline): SGHAT, FQDESV (reference sequence). This CDR3 comprises 14 residues. Trimming took off 5 bases at V and 0 bases at J, with 11 bases between the two ends.

The rearrangement links TRBV7-2 to TRBJ1-2, with TRBD1 as a possible D gene (5 bases). Per germline, CDR1 SGHTA and CDR2 FQGNSA. CDR3 length: 17 residues. Trimming removed 0 bases from V and 8 bases from J, with 22 bases in between. CDR3 DNA sequence: TGTGCCAGCAGCTTAGCTAGCCTTCTACTGCAGGGATGGGGCTACACCTTC. It yields the protein CASSLASLLLQGWGYTF.

The gene calls are TRBV5-4 and TRBJ2-6, with TRBD1 identical over 7 bases. Trimming took 4 bases from V and 1 from J; bases not matched to a gene: 11. Germline CDR1 reads SGHNT; CDR2 reads YYREEE (reference sequence). This CDR3 contains 18 residues. The CDR3 is CASSPPLGGGSGANVLTF. The CDR3 DNA reads TGTGCCAGCAGCCCCCCCTTAGGGGGCGGTTCTGGGGCCAACGTCCTGACTTTC.

The chain combines TRBV7-2 with TRBJ2-7, with a tentative D call TRBD1 (6 bases). V was cut by 5 bases and J by 3 bases, with 11 bases left in between. Germline assignment: CDR1 SGHTA and CDR2 FQGNSA. The CDR3 spans 13 residues. CDR3 amino acids: CASSRQEIYEQYF. As DNA, the CDR3 is TGTGCCAGCAGCCGACAGGAGATCTACGAGCAGTACTTC.

A few counts support this clone. The chain joins TRBV19 to TRBJ1-2; a weak D match, TRBD1 (6 bases). The ends were cut back, 5 bases at V and 3 bases at J, with 16 bases in the middle. There are 15 residues in the CDR3. Germline-derived CDR1 and CDR2 are LNHDA and SQIVND (reference sequence). DNA for the CDR3: TGTGCCAGTAGTGCCCCCCGGGCAGGGGACTATGGCTACACCTTC. The encoded protein is CASSAPRAGDYGYTF. Drawing the rest from reference TRBV19 and TRBJ1-2, the complete variable domain is DGGITQSPKYLFRKEGQNVTLSCEQNLNHDAMYWYRQDPGQGLRLIYYSQIVNDFQKGDIAEGYSVSREKKESFPLTVTSAQKNPTAFYLCASSAPRAGDYGYTFGSGTRLTVV.

The CDR3 region has the DNA TGTGCCAGCAGCCAACTCGGGACGTATCCGGGGGAGCTGTTTTTT. Translated, it gives CASSQLGTYPGELFF. The V and J genes are TRBV14 and TRBJ2-2; the D call may be TRBD1 or TRBD2 (5 bases each). CDR3 size: 15 residues. Trimming took off 2 bases at V and 8 bases at J, with 15 bases between the two ends. Per the germline V gene, CDR1 is SGHDN and CDR2 is FVKESK.

V is TRBV2 and J is TRBJ2-1; 13 bases map to TRBD2. V was clipped by 6 bases and J by 8 bases; unmatched bases: 7. The germline gives CDR1 SNHLY, CDR2 FYNNEI. The CDR3 is 15 residues long. CDR3 nucleotide sequence: TGTGCCAGCAGACTGGGACTAGCGGGAACCGATGAGCAGTTCTTC. It yields the protein CASRLGLAGTDEQFF.

The V and J genes are TRBV7-9 and TRBJ2-6; possibly TRBD2 for D (6 bases). V lost 1 base and J 1 base, leaving 14 bases between the germline ends. This CDR3 is 18 amino acids long. Germline V CDR1 and CDR2: SEHNR, FQNEAQ (reference sequence). The CDR3 sequence: CASSLGWGELSGANVLTF. As DNA, the CDR3 is TGTGCCAGCAGCTTAGGATGGGGGGAACTTTCTGGGGCCAACGTCCTGACTTTC.

The sample holds a few counts of this clone. The chain carries TRBV7-9 and TRBJ2-1; no clear D. Germline V gives CDR1 SEHNR, CDR2 FQNEAQ (reference sequence). The CDR3 is made up of 19 amino acids. The V end lost 4 bases, the J end lost 4 bases, and 26 bases lay between the germline ends. The CDR3 DNA is TGTGCCAGCAGCTCCCTTTGGACGACTGATGGGTTGCGGTACAATGAGCAGTTCTTC. Amino acid sequence: CASSSLWTTDGLRYNEQFF.

The CDR3 here is CASSFGGASPNYGYTF. CDR3 bases: TGTGCCAGCAGCTTCGGGGGGGCATCCCCTAACTATGGCTACACCTTC. The V call is TRBV5-6, the J call TRBJ1-2; tentative D call: TRBD1 (6 bases). The CDR3 sequence is 16 residues long. Per the germline V gene, CDR1 is SGHDT and CDR2 is YYEEEE. Trimming removed 2 bases at V and 0 bases at J, with 14 bases between.

Comment on this clone: This specimen includes other DNA sequences encoding the same CDR3. J is TRBJ2-3 and V is TRBV6-5; no definite D call. Germline V gives CDR1 MNHEY, CDR2 SVGAGI. The CDR3 totals 13 residues. V was trimmed by 0 bases and J by 0 bases, leaving 1 base between them. In nucleotides, the CDR3 is TGTGCCAGCAGTTACTCGAGCACAGATACGCAGTATTTT. Encoded protein: CASSYSSTDTQYF.

There are a few counts of this clone. This chain links TRBV9 with TRBJ1-3, with 8 positions matching TRBD1. This CDR3 spans 14 amino acids. The junction had 4 bases not matched to a gene; V was cut back by 1 base and J by 7 bases. CDR1 is SGDLS and CDR2 is YYNGEE in the germline V gene. The DNA of the CDR3 is TGTGCCAGCAGCGTATTACAGGGGGACAACACCATATATTTT. This gives the protein CASSVLQGDNTIYF.

This clone was detected a few times. The V call is TRBV7-8, the J call TRBJ2-3, with D possibly TRBD2 on 5 matching bases. The CDR3 has 14 residues. The ends were cut back, 7 bases at V and 3 bases at J, with 14 bases in the middle. Germline V gene lookup returns CDR1 SGHVS and CDR2 FQNEAQ. CDR3 sequence reads: CASKPLSGTDTQYF. The CDR3 nucleotides are TGTGCCAGCAAACCCCTCTCGGGGACAGATACGCAGTATTTT.

This clone was counted at least ten times. The chain combines TRBV16 with TRBJ1-2; D call uncertain. Germline V CDR1 and CDR2: KGHSY, FQNENV. Trimming left V 2 bases short and J 10 bases short, with 14 bases between. There are 13 residues in the CDR3. CDR3 nucleotides: TGTGCCAGCAGCCAAATACTGGATGATTTCTACACCTTC. Residues: CASSQILDDFYTF.

The chain recombines TRBV2 with TRBJ2-2, with 8 positions matching TRBD2. The CDR3 length is 14 residues. Trimming took 3 bases from V and 7 from J; bases not matched to a gene: 4. CDR1 and CDR2 from the germline V gene are SNHLY and FYNNEI. The CDR3 reads CASSEVGRGGELFF. CDR3 DNA sequence: TGTGCCAGCAGTGAGGTCGGGAGGGGCGGGGAGCTGTTTTTT.